These 19 T cell receptor beta chains were sequenced from one sample in a study of Ad26.COV2.S vaccination and SARS-CoV-2 variants. Sequencing was performed with immunoSEQ multiplex PCR; in TCRdb, only in-frame clones are kept and a portion is missing. Of approximately 480,000 clones listed, around nine tenths are singletons. Treatment noted: approximately 18 received Ad26.COV2.S at low or high dose, single or two shots; five or six received placebo; per-sample allocation not given. Each sample was drawn 63 days after the first injection (of vaccine or placebo). The sample was peripheral blood, taken in a trial of Ad26.COV2.S vaccine versus placebo. These receptors were collected from a person between 18 and 65 years old who received the Ad26.COV2.S COVID-19 vaccine or a placebo.

The rearrangement links TRBV19 to TRBJ1-3; a possible D gene is TRBD1 (6 bases). The germline gives CDR1 LNHDA, CDR2 SQIVND (reference sequence). Trimming removed 4 bases from V and 4 bases from J, with 20 bases in between. CDR3 length: 17 amino acids. The CDR3 nucleotides are TGTGCCAGTAGTACGACCGGGACATTGGGTTCAGGAAACACCATATATTTT. Translation gives CASSTTGTLGSGNTIYF.

This clone came up once. In DNA form, the CDR3 reads TGCGCCAGCAGCCGATGGGGACTAGCGGGAGGCGCGTTCGACGAGCAGTACTTC. Protein product: CASSRWGLAGGAFDEQYF. This chain uses TRBV5-1 with TRBJ2-7, with TRBD2 matching 15 bases. CDR1 is SGHRS, CDR2 YFSETQ, per germline. CDR3 length equals 18 residues. V gave up 4 bases and J gave up 5 bases; unmatched junction bases: 13.

Points on this clone: A read error may account for a junction end that differs from germline. The chain couples TRBV6-1 to TRBJ2-7, with 9 bases identical to TRBD1. CDR1 and CDR2 from the germline V gene are MNHNS and SASEGT. The length of the CDR3 is 16 residues. The CDR3 sequence is CASSATFPGQGAAKDF. CDR3 sequence (DNA): TGTGCCAGCAGTGCCACATTTCCGGGACAGGGTGCCGCCAAGGACTTC.

In its sample, this clone was seen a few times. The gene calls are TRBV6-1 and TRBJ1-5; 10 nucleotides agree with TRBD1. The germline V gene has CDR1 MNHNS and CDR2 SASEGT. The length of the CDR3 is 16 residues. Trimming took 4 bases from V and 9 from J; bases not matched to a gene: 12. The CDR3 loop is CASSGGDRGRDGPQHF. The CDR3 nucleotides read TGTGCCAGCAGTGGGGGGGACAGGGGTCGTGATGGGCCCCAGCATTTT.

This clone has more than one count but fewer than ten. The rearrangement links TRBV28 to TRBJ2-7, with TRBD1 matching 8 bases. This CDR3 is built from 16 residues. CDR1 MDHEN and CDR2 SYDVKM come from the germline V gene. Germline trimming cut 4 bases from V and 0 bases from J; bases unmatched to any gene: 8. The CDR3: CASSSIWTGSSYEQYF. CDR3 in DNA: TGTGCCAGCAGTTCCATCTGGACAGGGAGCTCCTACGAGCAGTACTTC.

The chain is built from TRBV4-2 and TRBJ2-7; 11 bases agree with TRBD2. CDR3 size: 15 residues. Germline assignment: CDR1 LGHNA and CDR2 YNFKEQ. J was trimmed by 5 bases and V by 2 bases; bases with no gene match: 5. The CDR3, as DNA: TGTGCCAGCAGCCAAACTAGCGGGAGTGCTCACGAGCAGTACTTC. This codes for CASSQTSGSAHEQYF.

This clone was recorded once. V usage is TRBV3-1 (or the pseudogene TRBV3-2) and J usage is TRBJ2-1; the match to TRBD1 covers 7 bases. J was trimmed by 7 bases and V by 2 bases; bases with no gene match: 8. The CDR3 totals 15 residues. Germline V CDR1 and CDR2: LGHDT, YNNKEL (reference sequence). CDR3 loop: CASSQTGAAENEQFF. CDR3 in DNA: TGTGCCAGCAGCCAAACAGGGGCAGCAGAAAATGAGCAGTTCTTC.

The chain recombines TRBV14 with TRBJ2-7; D call uncertain. Germline CDR1 is SGHDN and CDR2 is FVKESK. V lost 1 base and J lost 2, with 6 bases in between. The CDR3 runs 13 residues. The chain's CDR3 is CASSQAVPYEQYF. In nucleotides, the CDR3 is TGTGCCAGCAGCCAAGCGGTCCCCTACGAGCAGTACTTC.

A note on this clone: At the DNA level, this CDR3 is encoded by other sequences in the same sample as well. The chain is built from TRBV12-3 or TRBV12-4 and TRBJ1-1; D gene uncertain. The CDR3 covers 13 residues. The germline V and J ends were trimmed by 2 bases and 5 bases, with 9 bases remaining between them. CDR3: CASSLRERTEAFF. The DNA for the CDR3 is TGTGCCAGCAGTTTACGTGAACGGACTGAAGCTTTCTTT.

The chain combines TRBV6-5 with TRBJ1-2; tentatively, D is TRBD1 (5 bases). The CDR3 runs 13 residues. Looked up from germline, CDR1 is MNHEY and CDR2 is SVGAGI. Trimming took 2 bases from V and 7 from J, leaving 11 bases between them. The CDR3, as DNA: TGTGCCAGCAGTTACGGGGGGAAAAGTGGCTACACCTTC. Translated: CASSYGGKSGYTF.

CDR3 in DNA: TGTGCCATCAGCCAGGGGGACCAAGAGACCCAGTACTTC. Protein sequence: CAISQGDQETQYF. V usage is TRBV10-3 and J usage is TRBJ2-5; TRBD1 matches at 7 bases. Germline V CDR1 and CDR2: ENHRY, SYGVKD. The CDR3 has 13 amino acids. Trimming at V came to 6 bases and at J to 0 bases, leaving 1 base not matched to a gene.

The chain uses TRBV7-2 and TRBJ1-3; no reliable D call. V was pared by 5 bases and J by 4 bases, with 12 bases between. CDR3 size: 14 residues. Looked up from germline, CDR1 is SGHTA and CDR2 is FQGNSA. The CDR3 DNA reads as TGTGCCAGCAGCCCGATTGGGCGGGGAAACACCATATATTTT. It specifies CASSPIGRGNTIYF.

This chain joins TRBV5-8 and TRBJ2-3; no definite D call. The V end was cut by 4 bases, the J end by 2 bases, with 14 bases between. This CDR3 is built from 15 residues. Germline V gene data show CDR1 as SGHTS and CDR2 as YDEGEE. This chain's CDR3 is CASSLDLTSTDTQYF. The CDR3 nucleotides read TGTGCCAGCAGCCTCGACCTAACCTCCACAGATACGCAGTATTTT.

CDR3 sequence: CASSQVLGQGRREQYF. CDR3 sequence (DNA): TGTGCCAGCAGCCAAGTGTTGGGACAGGGGCGTCGCGAGCAGTACTTC. The V gene is TRBV3-1 (or the pseudogene TRBV3-2), the J gene TRBJ2-7, with TRBD1 identical over 10 bases. Germline loops: CDR1 LGHDT, CDR2 YNNKEL (reference sequence). V trimming: 1 base; J trimming: 6 bases; junction bases outside the gene matches: 9. The CDR3 consists of 16 residues.

The chain combines TRBV11-2 with TRBJ1-1; D is undetermined. V was cut by 1 base and J by 6 bases, with 12 bases left in between. Looked up from germline, CDR1 is SGHAT and CDR2 is FQNNGV. The CDR3 sequence is 14 residues long. The CDR3 coding sequence is TGTGCCAGCAGCTTAGTCAGGTTTGGTGCTGAAGCTTTCTTT. Translation: CASSLVRFGAEAFF.

Only one count was recorded for this clone. The gene calls are TRBV5-1 and TRBJ2-2; D is possibly TRBD1 (6 bases). The germline CDR1 and CDR2 sequences are SGHRS and YFSETQ. V was pared by 5 bases and J by 8 bases, with 13 bases between. The CDR3 covers 13 residues. CDR3 in DNA: TGCGCCAGCAGGAGGGGGAGTTCTGGGGAGCTGTTTTTT. This gives the protein CASRRGSSGELFF.

CDR3 amino acids: CASSPRTGRTEAFF. In nucleotides, the CDR3 is TGTGCCAGCAGCCCCCGGACAGGGAGGACTGAAGCTTTCTTT. V is TRBV3-1 (or the pseudogene TRBV3-2) and J is TRBJ1-1; 8 positions match TRBD1. Trimming took 4 bases from V and 5 from J; bases not matched to a gene: 6. There are 14 residues in the CDR3. Germline-derived CDR1 and CDR2 are LGHDT and YNNKEL (reference sequence).

Only a few counts were recorded for this clone. The chain links TRBV28 to TRBJ2-7; tentatively, D is TRBD1 or TRBD2 (5 bases each). The V gene lost 6 bases and the J gene lost 4 bases, with 19 bases spanning the gap. The germline CDR1 and CDR2 sequences are MDHEN and SYDVKM. This CDR3 is 15 amino acids long. In DNA, the CDR3 is TGTGCCAGCAGCCCGGCCGGGACCACGACTTACGAGCAGTACTTC. Translating it yields CASSPAGTTTYEQYF.

The rearrangement joins TRBV3-1 (or the pseudogene TRBV3-2) to TRBJ2-3, with a possible D match to TRBD1 (7 bases). Germline CDR1 is LGHDT and CDR2 is YNNKEL (reference sequence). The CDR3 length is 17 residues. V was pared by 1 base and J by 3 bases, with 17 bases between. The CDR3 is CASSQGAGGGLTDTQYF. The CDR3 DNA reads TGTGCCAGCAGCCAAGGTGCCGGAGGGGGCTTAACAGATACGCAGTATTTT.